This TCR beta chain was captured in a study of T-cell reconstitution after alpha-beta-depleted transplantation in children. Unique molecular identifiers were used to barcode this TCRbeta library. From the PCR reads, TCRdb called clonotypes with MiXCR, one entry per CDR3 protein. This table has some 120,000 distinct CDR3 sequences, approximately 10% appearing once. CDR3 size: 18 residues. V lost 0 bases to trimming and J lost 3 bases, with 18 bases between them. CDR1 is SGHTA and CDR2 is FQGNSA in the germline V gene. Sequences were derived from PBMCs, sampled before TCRalphabeta/CD19-depleted stem cell transplant. The receptor was derived from a boy between 2 and 10 years old with acute lymphoblastic leukemia, due to receive a stem cell transplant. The gene calls are TRBV7-2 and TRBJ2-4, with TRBD2 as a possible D gene (6 bases). The CDR3 coding sequence is TGTGCCAGCAGCTTAGCGATTACGGGGAGAGCGGGCAAAAACATTCAGTACTTC. This translates into CASSLAITGRAGKNIQYF.